The subject of this entry is one TCR beta chain. The data stem from a study of OX40 agonist ivuxolimab in advanced cancers. CDR3 size: 17 residues. Germline V lookup: CDR1 MNHEY, CDR2 SMNVEV (reference sequence). V lost 6 bases, J lost 1 base, and 22 bases lay in between. Clones were sequenced by immunoSEQ multiplex PCR, and TCRdb holds only the in-frame ones, with some missing. The repertoire holds about 11,000 clones, with more than 60% as singletons. The source material was CD4+ or CD8+ T cells sorted from blood, sampled in a trial of the OX40 agonist ivuxolimab. This chain connects TRBV27 to TRBJ2-7, with D unclear. The receptor comes from an adult with an advanced solid tumor such as melanoma, head and neck, liver or kidney cancer. The CDR3 region has the DNA TGTGCCAGCAGGGGTCTTTTCGTGCACAGTTTTTCCTACGAGCAGTACTTC. Amino acids: CASRGLFVHSFSYEQYF.